These T cell receptor beta chains were read from a single sample in a study of T cells in Graves' hyperthyroidism and ophthalmopathy. TCRdb called the multiplex PCR reads again in MiXCR, with one record for every CDR3 protein. This repertoire shows about 740,000 distinct CDR3 sequences, approximately 15% found once; its top ten account for around 9.6%. Sequencing was carried out using blood. These TCRs come from a woman younger than 35 with Graves' hyperthyroidism. Each CDR3 is given with its conserved first and last residue. Each record gives: V gene, D gene, J gene, CDR3 protein. A D gene is named only where the DNA matches it firmly.

V gene: TRBV12-3/TRBV12-4; D gene: NA; J gene: TRBJ1-2; CDR3 protein: CASSFSGSYGYTF
V gene: TRBV6-5; D gene: NA; J gene: TRBJ2-1; CDR3 protein: CASSYSAAGVYNEQFF
V gene: TRBV19; D gene: NA; J gene: TRBJ1-4; CDR3 protein: CASSKQGLSNEKLFF
V gene: TRBV19; D gene: TRBD1; J gene: TRBJ1-1; CDR3 protein: CASWEGQGGSTEAFF
V gene: TRBV7-9; D gene: TRBD2; J gene: TRBJ2-7; CDR3 protein: CASSLVLAGGRNEQYF
V gene: TRBV7-3; D gene: TRBD2; J gene: TRBJ2-5; CDR3 protein: CASSLGAGEETQYF
V gene: TRBV20-1; D gene: NA; J gene: TRBJ1-1; CDR3 protein: CSANEQGDTEAFF
V gene: TRBV20-1; D gene: NA; J gene: TRBJ2-7; CDR3 protein: CSATRLGVGSYEQYF
V gene: TRBV20-1; D gene: NA; J gene: TRBJ1-4; CDR3 protein: CSATTGEATNEKLFF
V gene: TRBV3-1; D gene: NA; J gene: TRBJ2-3; CDR3 protein: CASSQDLPTDTQYF
V gene: TRBV3-1; D gene: TRBD2; J gene: TRBJ2-7; CDR3 protein: CASSQDLTSGYEQYF
V gene: TRBV28; D gene: TRBD1; J gene: TRBJ1-2; CDR3 protein: CASSPSDREYGYTF
V gene: TRBV20-1; D gene: NA; J gene: TRBJ1-1; CDR3 protein: CSASPGTVNTEAFF
V gene: TRBV12-3/TRBV12-4; D gene: TRBD1; J gene: TRBJ1-1; CDR3 protein: CASAPGQGASGTEAFF
V gene: TRBV4-1; D gene: TRBD2; J gene: TRBJ2-2; CDR3 protein: CASSATSGSGAGELFF
V gene: TRBV2; D gene: TRBD1; J gene: TRBJ2-7; CDR3 protein: CASSLTGIHEQYF
V gene: TRBV7-9; D gene: NA; J gene: TRBJ2-7; CDR3 protein: CASSHGTPAYEQYF
V gene: TRBV6-1; D gene: TRBD2; J gene: TRBJ2-1; CDR3 protein: CASRGLVGDEQFF
V gene: TRBV12-3/TRBV12-4; D gene: NA; J gene: TRBJ1-3; CDR3 protein: CASSQRLSGNTIYF
V gene: TRBV7-9; D gene: NA; J gene: TRBJ2-3; CDR3 protein: CASSLGFLSRRNHTDTQYF
V gene: TRBV20-1; D gene: NA; J gene: TRBJ2-7; CDR3 protein: CSARNPPLVQYF
V gene: TRBV28; D gene: NA; J gene: TRBJ1-1; CDR3 protein: CASRGQVTEAFF
V gene: TRBV20-1; D gene: TRBD2; J gene: TRBJ2-3; CDR3 protein: CSARPLAGGPATQYF
V gene: TRBV6-2/TRBV6-3; D gene: NA; J gene: TRBJ1-1; CDR3 protein: CASRTPNTEAFF
V gene: TRBV2; D gene: NA; J gene: TRBJ1-2; CDR3 protein: CASNGGDNYGYTF
V gene: TRBV20-1; D gene: TRBD1; J gene: TRBJ2-3; CDR3 protein: CSADRETDTQYF
V gene: TRBV5-6; D gene: TRBD2; J gene: TRBJ2-3; CDR3 protein: CASSRRGLAATDTQYF
V gene: TRBV9; D gene: TRBD1; J gene: TRBJ1-4; CDR3 protein: CASSAGGRNEKLFF